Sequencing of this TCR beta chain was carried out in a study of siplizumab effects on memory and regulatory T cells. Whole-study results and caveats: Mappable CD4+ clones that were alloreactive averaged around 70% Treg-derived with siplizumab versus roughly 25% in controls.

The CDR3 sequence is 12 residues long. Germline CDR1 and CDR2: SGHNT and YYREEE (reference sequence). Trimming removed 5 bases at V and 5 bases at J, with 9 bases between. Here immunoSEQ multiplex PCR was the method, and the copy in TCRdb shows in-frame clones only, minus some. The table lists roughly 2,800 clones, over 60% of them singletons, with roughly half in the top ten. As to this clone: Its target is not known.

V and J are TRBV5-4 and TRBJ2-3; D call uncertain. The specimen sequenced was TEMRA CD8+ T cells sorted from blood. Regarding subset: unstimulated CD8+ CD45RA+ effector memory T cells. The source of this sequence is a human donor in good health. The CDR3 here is CASSPIEDTQYF. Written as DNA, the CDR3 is TGTGCCAGCAGTCCTATAGAAGATACGCAGTATTTT.